The sequence of this T cell receptor beta chain was determined in a study of blood T cell repertoires in COVID-19. Study information: The origin of the acute and convalescent COVID-19 samples was the United States, Italy and Spain. T cells, B-cell-depleted T cells, or PBMCs provided the cDNA or gDNA that served as material.

The CDR3 has 15 amino acids. The junction had 7 bases not matched to a gene; V was cut back by 5 bases and J by 3 bases. The germline V gene encodes CDR1 SGHAT and CDR2 FQNNGV. Membership in each cohort depended on participant-reported clinical history. The authors' processing: Using reference gene primer amplification, nucleated cell counts were estimated. Profiled with immunoSEQ multiplex PCR; TCRdb holds only in-frame clones, not every one. D and trimming come from the DNA, and the V and J calls and clone size come from that table. The sample contains about 330,000 clones, roughly 90% of which appear only once.

The chain combines TRBV11-2 with TRBJ1-5, with 7 bases that match TRBD1. The clonotype originates from a woman aged 25-40 years who had recovered from COVID-19. The specimen sequenced was PBMCs or T cells enriched from blood (not recorded which). CDR3 DNA: TGTGCCAGCAGCCCCGGGGACAGTCCCAATCAGCCCCAGCATTTT. Protein: CASSPGDSPNQPQHF.